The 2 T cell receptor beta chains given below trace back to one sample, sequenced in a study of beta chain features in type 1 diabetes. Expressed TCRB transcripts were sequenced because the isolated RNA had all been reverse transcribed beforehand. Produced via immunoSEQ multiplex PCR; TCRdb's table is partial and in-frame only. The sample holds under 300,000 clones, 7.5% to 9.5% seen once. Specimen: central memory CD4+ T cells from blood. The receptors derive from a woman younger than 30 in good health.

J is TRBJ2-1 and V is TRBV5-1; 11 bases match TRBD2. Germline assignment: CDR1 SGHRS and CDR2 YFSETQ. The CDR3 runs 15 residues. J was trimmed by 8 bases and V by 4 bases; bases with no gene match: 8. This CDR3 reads CASSHSSGGPHEQFF. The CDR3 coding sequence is TGCGCCAGCAGCCACTCTAGCGGGGGGCCCCATGAGCAGTTCTTC.

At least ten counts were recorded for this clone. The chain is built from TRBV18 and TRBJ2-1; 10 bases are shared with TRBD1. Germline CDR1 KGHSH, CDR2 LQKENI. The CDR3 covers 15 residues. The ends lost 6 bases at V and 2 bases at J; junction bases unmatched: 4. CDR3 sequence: CASSAGTGAYNEQFF. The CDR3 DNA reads TGTGCCAGCTCGGCCGGGACAGGGGCCTACAATGAGCAGTTCTTC.